This T cell receptor (beta chain) was captured by sequencing in a study of T cells expressing NK-cell markers. About the study: Among eight sequenced donors, seven carried HCMV seropositivity while one was seronegative. Study-wide findings and caveats: Questions lingered over whether expanded NKG2C+ T cell clones were HCMV-specific. Similarly, these clonotypes led the CD3+CD56-NKG2C+ fraction as well in four donors.

Points on this clonotype: Its antigen is unidentified.

For each CDR3 protein, TCRdb gives one entry from its re-call of the 5' RACE reads, without DNA. Its table lists 200,000 to 300,000 distinct CDR3 sequences. The CDR3 spans 13 residues. CDR1 SGHRS and CDR2 YFSETQ come from the germline V gene. The sequence came from a young man in good health. The sequencing sample was made of blood T cells: a sorted CD56 or NKG2C T cell subset, CD4+ or CD8+ T cells, or bulk PBMC T cells (not recorded which). The chain links TRBV5-1 to TRBJ2-1. The CDR3 region is CASRGGSYNEQFF.